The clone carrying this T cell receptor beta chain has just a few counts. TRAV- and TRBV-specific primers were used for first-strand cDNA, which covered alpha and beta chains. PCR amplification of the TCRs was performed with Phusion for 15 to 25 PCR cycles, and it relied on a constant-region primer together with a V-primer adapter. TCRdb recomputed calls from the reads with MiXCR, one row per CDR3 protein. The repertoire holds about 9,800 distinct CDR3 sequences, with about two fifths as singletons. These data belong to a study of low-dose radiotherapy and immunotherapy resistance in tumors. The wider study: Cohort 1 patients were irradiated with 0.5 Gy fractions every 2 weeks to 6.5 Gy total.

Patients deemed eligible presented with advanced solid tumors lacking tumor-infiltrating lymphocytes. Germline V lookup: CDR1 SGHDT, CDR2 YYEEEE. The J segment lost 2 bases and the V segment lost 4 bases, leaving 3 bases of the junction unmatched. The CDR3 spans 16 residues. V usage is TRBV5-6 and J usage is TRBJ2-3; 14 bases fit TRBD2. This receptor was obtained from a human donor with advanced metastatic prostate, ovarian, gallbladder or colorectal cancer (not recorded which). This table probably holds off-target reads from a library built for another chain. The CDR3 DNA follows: TGTGCCAGCAGCGTGACTAGCGGGGGGGCCACAGATACGCAGTATTTT. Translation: CASSVTSGGATDTQYF.